Following are 28 T cell receptor beta chains from one sample sequenced in a study of T-cell memory formation after mild COVID-19. Each CDR3 protein gets one entry after TCRdb re-called the 5' RACE reads with MiXCR. The sample includes about 140,000 distinct CDR3 sequences, more than 14% seen only once; the top ten take about 14%. The sample consisted of PBMCs or a T cell subset sorted from them (not recorded which). The source is an adult woman who had mild COVID-19 (a few samples of this study predate the infection). Cell type and time point are not known.

This clonotype has just a few counts. The rearrangement uses TRBV9 and TRBJ2-1; D possibly corresponds to TRBD1 (6 bases). The V end was cut by 0 bases, the J end by 3 bases, with 10 bases between. The germline V gene encodes CDR1 SGDLS and CDR2 YYNGEE. The CDR3 runs 15 residues. The CDR3 DNA reads TGTGCCAGCAGCGTAGGACAGGCCCTCTACAATGAGCAGTTCTTC. It specifies CASSVGQALYNEQFF.

The chain is built from TRBV5-1 and TRBJ1-1, with a possible D match to TRBD1 (5 bases). V was pared by 4 bases and J by 0 bases, with 10 bases between. The germline CDR1 and CDR2 sequences are SGHRS and YFSETQ. The CDR3 spans 14 residues. CDR3 coding DNA: TGCGCCAGCAGCCTGAGGACATTGAACACTGAAGCTTTCTTT. This encodes CASSLRTLNTEAFF.

This chain uses TRBV9 with TRBJ2-7; maybe TRBD2 (5 bases). Looked up from germline, CDR1 is SGDLS and CDR2 is YYNGEE. Trimming took 0 bases from V and 5 from J, leaving 18 bases between them. CDR3 length: 16 amino acids. In nucleotides, the CDR3 is TGTGCCAGCAGCGTAGATGGCGGGCCCAACGCCGACGAGCAGTACTTC. This gives the protein CASSVDGGPNADEQYF.

The V and J genes are TRBV29-1 and TRBJ2-5; 13 nucleotides agree with TRBD2. The length of the CDR3 is 21 residues. Germline V lookup: CDR1 SQVTM, CDR2 ANQGSEA. The J segment lost 5 bases and the V segment lost 2 bases, leaving 23 bases of the junction unmatched. The CDR3 protein is CSVEWLTGGRRTSGSRETQYF. The CDR3 DNA sequence: TGCAGCGTTGAATGGTTAACAGGGGGAAGAAGGACTAGCGGGAGCCGTGAGACCCAGTACTTC.

The chain joins TRBV6-1 to TRBJ2-7; tentative D call: TRBD1 (6 bases). CDR3 size: 13 residues. V gave up 7 bases and J gave up 2 bases, with 12 bases separating them. Germline lookup yields CDR1 MNHNS and CDR2 SASEGT. The CDR3 sequence is CASNVGQPYEQYF. The CDR3 nucleotides read TGTGCCAGCAACGTCGGACAGCCCTACGAGCAGTACTTC.

This clonotype has only a few counts. The chain carries TRBV9 and TRBJ2-3; TRBD2 agrees at 10 bases. V lost 0 bases, J lost 1 base, and 2 bases stayed unmatched. The germline V gene encodes CDR1 SGDLS and CDR2 YYNGEE. The CDR3 consists of 16 residues. This CDR3 is CASSVALAGGTDTQYF. The CDR3 nucleotides read TGTGCCAGCAGCGTAGCCCTAGCGGGGGGCACAGATACGCAGTATTTT.

The chain combines TRBV4-1 with TRBJ1-2; D gene ambiguous. Germline V gene data show CDR1 as MGHRA and CDR2 as YSYEKL. The CDR3 totals 15 residues. V shed 4 bases and J shed 3 bases, with 15 bases lying between them. CDR3 sequence reads: CASSPREGLYYGYTF. The CDR3 DNA follows: TGCGCCAGCAGCCCCCGTGAGGGCCTATACTATGGCTACACCTTC.

A few counts support this clonotype. This chain connects TRBV10-3 to TRBJ2-3; a possible D gene is TRBD1 (6 bases). The CDR3 runs to 12 residues. The ends were cut back, 7 bases at V and 4 bases at J, with 9 bases in the middle. Looked up from germline, CDR1 is ENHRY and CDR2 is SYGVKD. CDR3 protein: CAINSGADTQYF. The CDR3, as DNA: TGTGCCATCAATTCAGGGGCAGATACGCAGTATTTT.

This clonotype was seen repeatedly, ten times or more. The chain combines TRBV29-1 with TRBJ2-3, with 7 bases identical to TRBD2. The CDR3 is 13 residues long. V lost 4 bases, J lost 1 base, and 2 bases stayed unmatched. Germline CDR1 SQVTM, CDR2 ANQGSEA. The CDR3 DNA reads TGCAGCGTTGTAAGCGGGGGCACAGATACGCAGTATTTT. Protein product: CSVVSGGTDTQYF.

This clonotype has ten or more counts. The chain combines TRBV3-1 with TRBJ2-2; D gene uncertain. CDR3 length: 14 amino acids. CDR1 and CDR2 from the germline V gene are LGHDT and YNNKEL (reference sequence). The germline V and J ends were trimmed by 1 base and 2 bases, with 5 bases remaining between them. The CDR3 is CASSQGVNTGELFF. For the CDR3, the DNA is TGTGCCAGCAGCCAAGGAGTAAACACCGGGGAGCTGTTTTTT.

This clonotype was observed at least ten times. CDR3 residues: CASSQDSLRGYNEQFF. In DNA form, the CDR3 reads TGCGCCAGCAGCCAAGATTCCTTGAGGGGCTACAATGAGCAGTTCTTC. V gene TRBV4-1 combines with J gene TRBJ2-1; possibly TRBD1 or TRBD2 for D (5 bases each). CDR3 length: 16 amino acids. Trimming cost V 0 bases and J 3 bases, with 12 bases left between them. Per germline, CDR1 MGHRA and CDR2 YSYEKL.

The genes are TRBV5-1 and TRBJ2-5; tentatively, D is TRBD1 (6 bases). The ends were cut back, 3 bases at V and 1 base at J, with 7 bases in the middle. The CDR3 spans 13 residues. Germline CDR1 and CDR2: SGHRS and YFSETQ. CDR3 DNA: TGCGCCAGCAGCTGGGGGCCCCAAGAGACCCAGTACTTC. Encoded protein: CASSWGPQETQYF.

The genes are TRBV24-1 and TRBJ1-2, with TRBD1 matching 9 bases. J gave up 5 bases and V 7 bases, and 4 bases lay outside the gene matches. The CDR3 consists of 13 residues. CDR1 is KGHDR and CDR2 is SFDVKD in the germline V gene. The CDR3 loop is CATRGQGGYGYTF. In DNA form, the CDR3 reads TGTGCCACCAGGGGACAGGGAGGATATGGCTACACCTTC.

The CDR3 loop is CASSITGEAQPQHF. The CDR3 nucleotides read TGTGCCAGTAGTATTACAGGGGAGGCTCAGCCCCAGCATTTT. The J gene is TRBJ1-5, the V gene TRBV19, with TRBD1 identical over 7 bases. Germline CDR1 LNHDA, CDR2 SQIVND (reference sequence). V shed 3 bases and J 6 bases; nucleotides not matched to a gene: 5. CDR3 size: 14 residues.

This clonotype was picked up a small number of times. The chain recombines TRBV11-2 with TRBJ1-3, with D unclear. In germline, CDR1 is SGHAT, CDR2 FQNNGV. V lost 3 bases and J lost 2, with 11 bases in between. There are 15 residues in the CDR3. The CDR3, as DNA: TGTGCCAGCAGCTTCATTACAGATCCTGGAAACACCATATATTTT. Its protein product is CASSFITDPGNTIYF.

This clonotype came up many times. V gene TRBV7-9 combines with J gene TRBJ2-1, with TRBD1 matching over 8 bases. CDR1 is SEHNR and CDR2 is FQNEAQ in the germline V gene (reference sequence). This CDR3 comprises 14 residues. V gave up 5 bases and J gave up 5 bases; unmatched junction bases: 5. The CDR3 DNA is TGTGCCAGCAGCCCAGGGGGCAAGAACAATGAGCAGTTCTTC. Its protein product is CASSPGGKNNEQFF.

The sample holds a few counts of this clonotype. Here the CDR3 reads CASSLNPLFTSYEQYF. Written as DNA, the CDR3 is TGTGCCAGCAGCTTGAATCCTCTCTTTACTTCCTACGAGCAGTACTTC. V and J are TRBV5-4 and TRBJ2-7; unclear D gene. Trimming stripped 1 base from V and 1 base from J, with 15 bases between. CDR1 and CDR2 (germline): SGHNT, YYREEE (reference sequence). This CDR3 is 16 amino acids long.

V and J are TRBV12-3 or TRBV12-4 and TRBJ1-1; a weak D match, TRBD1 (6 bases). CDR3 size: 14 residues. V shed 6 bases and J shed 10 bases, with 21 bases lying between them. The CDR3 DNA follows: TGTGCCAGCAGCAATCCGGACAGCCCCGCGGGAGCTTTCTTT. Protein sequence: CASSNPDSPAGAFF.

The rearrangement links TRBV7-8 to TRBJ2-7; TRBD1 aligns across 9 bases. The CDR3 has 16 residues. Germline V gene sequence: CDR1 SGHVS, CDR2 FQNEAQ. V lost 4 bases to trimming and J lost 3 bases; unmatched junction nucleotides: 10. The CDR3 DNA sequence: TGTGCCAGCAGCTATTCCGGGACAGGGCCCAACTACGAGCAGTACTTC. The encoded protein is CASSYSGTGPNYEQYF.

This clonotype was counted only a few times. The chain combines TRBV12-3 or TRBV12-4 with TRBJ1-3; 7 positions match TRBD1. The CDR3 covers 14 residues. The V and J ends lost 5 bases and 5 bases, in that order; junction bases with no gene match: 6. CDR3: CASSVGQTRNTIYF. The CDR3 DNA is TGTGCCAGCAGTGTGGGACAGACACGAAACACCATATATTTT.

The V and J genes are TRBV20-1 and TRBJ2-5; TRBD2 aligns across 8 bases. Germline V gene lookup returns CDR1 DFQATT and CDR2 SNEGSKA (reference sequence). The J segment lost 7 bases and the V segment lost 2 bases, leaving 9 bases of the junction unmatched. The CDR3 covers 14 residues. DNA for the CDR3: TGCAGTGCTAGACTTAGCGGGGTATTTGGGACCCAGTACTTC. Residues: CSARLSGVFGTQYF.

The chain joins TRBV9 to TRBJ1-1; tentative D call: TRBD1 (5 bases). The CDR3 consists of 16 residues. V lost 4 bases to trimming and J lost 0 bases, with 16 bases between them. In germline, CDR1 is SGDLS, CDR2 YYNGEE. The CDR3 is CASSKYPGPLNTEAFF. The CDR3 region has the DNA TGTGCCAGCAGCAAATACCCGGGACCGCTGAACACTGAAGCTTTCTTT.

In its sample, this clonotype was seen a few times. DNA for the CDR3: TGTGCCAGCAGTACCCCGGGACTAGCGGGAGGGCCTACCTACAATGAGCAGTTCTTC. Amino acid sequence: CASSTPGLAGGPTYNEQFF. The chain joins TRBV12-3 or TRBV12-4 to TRBJ2-1, with TRBD2 matching 16 bases. The CDR3 contains 19 residues. J gave up 2 bases and V 5 bases, and 9 bases lay outside the gene matches.

The chain carries TRBV15 and TRBJ2-1; D is possibly TRBD2 (6 bases). CDR3 length: 15 residues. V was pared by 3 bases and J by 2 bases, with 11 bases between. Germline-derived CDR1 and CDR2 are LNHNV and YYDKDF (reference sequence). Written as DNA, the CDR3 is TGTGCCACCAGCAGGGCCGGACTAACCTACAATGAGCAGTTCTTC. The encoded protein is CATSRAGLTYNEQFF. Full variable domain (rest looked up from reference TRBV15 and TRBJ2-1): DAMVIQNPRYQVTQFGKPVTLSCSQTLNHNVMYWYQQKSSQAPKLLFHYYDKDFNNEADTPDNFQSRRPNTSFCFLDIRSPGLGDTAMYLCATSRAGLTYNEQFFGPGTRLTVL.

This clonotype came up a few times. The rearrangement joins TRBV5-5 to TRBJ2-5; D gene unclear. V dropped 0 bases and J dropped 1 base, with 4 bases sitting between them. The CDR3 is 13 residues long. Germline loops: CDR1 SGHKS, CDR2 YYEKEE (reference sequence). CDR3 DNA: TGTGCCAGCAGCTTGGTAGGCCAAGAGACCCAGTACTTC. Residues: CASSLVGQETQYF.

The chain carries TRBV12-3 or TRBV12-4 and TRBJ2-7; D not certain. The CDR3 runs to 13 residues. Deletions cut 6 bases from V and 1 base from J, with 10 bases between. Here the CDR3 reads CASSPVGSYEQYF. The CDR3 DNA reads as TGTGCCAGCAGCCCTGTGGGATCCTACGAGCAGTACTTC.

The genes are TRBV20-1 and TRBJ1-1, with D tentatively TRBD1 (5 bases). The CDR3 runs to 15 residues. Germline V gene sequence: CDR1 DFQATT, CDR2 SNEGSKA (reference sequence). Trimming shortened V by 0 bases and J by 3 bases, and 14 bases separated the two germline ends. CDR3 sequence reads: CSARDKAGEDTEAFF. Here the CDR3 DNA reads TGCAGTGCTAGAGATAAAGCGGGGGAGGACACTGAAGCTTTCTTT.

The rearrangement links TRBV6-5 to TRBJ2-1; 10 nucleotides match TRBD2. Germline loops: CDR1 MNHEY, CDR2 SVGAGI. V dropped 5 bases and J dropped 6; count of bases not matched to a gene: 10. This CDR3 has 16 residues. CDR3 in amino acids: CASSPWLAGVSNEQFF. The CDR3, as DNA: TGTGCCAGCAGTCCTTGGCTAGCGGGAGTAAGCAATGAGCAGTTCTTC.